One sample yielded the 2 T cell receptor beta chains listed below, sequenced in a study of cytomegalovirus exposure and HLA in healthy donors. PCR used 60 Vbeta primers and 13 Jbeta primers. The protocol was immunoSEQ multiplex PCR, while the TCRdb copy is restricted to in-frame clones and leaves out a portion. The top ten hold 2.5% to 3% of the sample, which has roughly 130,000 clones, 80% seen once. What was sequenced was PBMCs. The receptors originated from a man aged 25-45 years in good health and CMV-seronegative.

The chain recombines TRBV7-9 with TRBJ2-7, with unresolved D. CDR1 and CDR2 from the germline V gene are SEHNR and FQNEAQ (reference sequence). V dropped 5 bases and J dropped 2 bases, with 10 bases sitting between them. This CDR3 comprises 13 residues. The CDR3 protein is CASSRQITYEQYF. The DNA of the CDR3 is TGTGCCAGCAGCCGCCAGATCACCTACGAGCAGTACTTC. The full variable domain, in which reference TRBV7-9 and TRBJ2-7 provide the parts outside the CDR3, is DTGVSQNPRHKITKRGQNVTFRCDPISEHNRLYWYRQTLGQGPEFLTYFQNEAQLEKSRLLSDRFSAERPKGSFSTLEIQRTEQGDSAMYLCASSRQITYEQYFGPGTRLTVT.

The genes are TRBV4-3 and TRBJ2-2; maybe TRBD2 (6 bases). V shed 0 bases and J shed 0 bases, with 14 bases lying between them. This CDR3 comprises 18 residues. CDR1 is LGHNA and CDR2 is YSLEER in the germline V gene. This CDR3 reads CASSQEEGSFANTGELFF. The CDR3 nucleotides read TGCGCCAGCAGCCAAGAGGAGGGGTCGTTCGCGAACACCGGGGAGCTGTTTTTT.